This T cell receptor beta chain was obtained from a study of technical replicates of blood from a few donors. Generated by immunoSEQ multiplex PCR, the TCRdb table keeps only in-frame clones and is missing some. The repertoire holds roughly 60,000 clones, with roughly 91% as singletons. The CDR3 has 14 residues. Per germline, CDR1 LNHDA and CDR2 SQIVND (reference sequence). V shed 1 base and J shed 3 bases, with 9 bases lying between them. The sequencing input was PBMCs. V is TRBV19 and J is TRBJ1-1, with D possibly being TRBD1 (6 bases). This receptor was obtained from a human donor in good health. Some clones in this sample may be carry-over from other donors' samples. CDR3 sequence: CASSIAAGDTEAFF. CDR3 bases: TGTGCCAGTAGTATAGCAGCAGGGGACACTGAAGCTTTCTTT.